Listed below are T cell receptor beta chains from one sample, sequenced in a study of blood T cell repertoires in COVID-19. Measured with immunoSEQ multiplex PCR; TCRdb has only the in-frame clones, and not every one. Of under 250,000 clones listed, 70% to 85% are singletons. Specimen: peripheral blood. These receptors were obtained from a man at least 80 years old with acute or convalescent COVID-19. Both conserved end residues are part of each CDR3. Fields, in order: V gene, J gene, D gene, clone size, CDR3 DNA, CDR3 protein. A D gene is named only where the DNA matches it firmly. Part of the rows lack a size; the others show once, few, many or a class for expanded clones.

TRBV4-2	TRBJ2-7	TRBD1	.	TGTGCCAGCAGCCCAAGCCGGGACAGGGTAGGATTAGCCTACGAGCAGTACTTC	CASSPSRDRVGLAYEQYF
TRBV19	TRBJ2-7	TRBD1	.	TGTGCCAGTAGTATACTTACAGGGGGAAGGTACGAGCAGTACTTC	CASSILTGGRYEQYF
TRBV5-1	TRBJ1-1	TRBD1	.	TGCGCCAGCAGCCTTAGACAGGGGGAGAACACTGAAGCTTTCTTT	CASSLRQGENTEAFF
TRBV7-2	TRBJ2-7	.	few	TGTGCCAGCAGCTTTAACCGGGACTTAGCCTCCTACGAGCAGTACTTC	CASSFNRDLASYEQYF
TRBV28	TRBJ2-7	TRBD1	.	TGTGCCAGCAGTTTAGCGGGACAGGGGAGGTACGAGCAGTACTTC	CASSLAGQGRYEQYF
TRBV18	TRBJ1-6	TRBD1	.	TGTGCCAGCTCACGTCGACAGGGCGATTCACCCCTCCACTTT	CASSRRQGDSPLHF
TRBV25-1	TRBJ2-7	TRBD1	.	TGTGCCAGCAGCCCGGGACAGGGACTTATGAAGCAGTACTTC	CASSPGQGLMKQYF
TRBV18	TRBJ2-7	TRBD1	few	TGTGCCAGCTCACCTGGGACAGGGCGCGAGCAGTACTTC	CASSPGTGREQYF
TRBV7-8	TRBJ1-5	TRBD1	.	TGTGCCAGCAGCCCCGACAGGGGGCGGAAGGGCAATCAGCCCCAGCATTTT	CASSPDRGRKGNQPQHF
TRBV6-5	TRBJ1-5	TRBD1	.	TGTGCCAGCATTCGGACAGGGGGCGCACAGCCCCAGCATTTT	CASIRTGGAQPQHF
TRBV5-1	TRBJ1-5	TRBD1	.	TGCGCCAGCAGCTGGGATTCAGGGGGAAGCAATCAGCCCCAGCATTTT	CASSWDSGGSNQPQHF
TRBV6-1	TRBJ1-2	TRBD1	.	TGTGCCAGCAGTGAAGTGGGGTCAGGGGGCGGCTACACCTTC	CASSEVGSGGGYTF
TRBV7-9	TRBJ1-4	.	.	TGTGCCAGCAGCCCTGGGGGCGCGAGACCGAAACTGTTTTTT	CASSPGGARPKLFF
TRBV5-5	TRBJ2-7	TRBD1	.	TGTGCCAGCAGCTTGGCAACGTCAGGGGGCGAGCAGTACTTC	CASSLATSGGEQYF